This is a list of T cell receptor beta chains from one sample in a study of PD-1 blockade in classical Hodgkin lymphoma. Libraries were prepared by immunoSEQ multiplex PCR; TCRdb keeps only in-frame clonotypes and omits some of them. The profile shows tens of thousands of clones, about two thirds of them singletons. The sample was peripheral blood mononuclear cells (PBMCs), taken before the second cycle of nivolumab. These receptors were collected from a human donor with classical Hodgkin lymphoma. Each CDR3 is given with its conserved first and last residue. The D gene is left open where the match is weak. Some rows mark clone size as missing; the rest say once, few, many or name a class of expanded clone.

CDR3aa	CDR3nt	d_gene	v_gene	j_gene	abundance
CASSFGEESAQETQYF	TGTGCCAGCAGTTTCGGCGAGGAGTCCGCCCAAGAGACCCAGTACTTC	.	TRBV28	TRBJ2-5	.
CASSSAVGTGELFF	TGTGCTAGCAGCTCAGCGGTGGGGACCGGGGAGCTGTTTTTT	.	TRBV7-7	TRBJ2-2	few
CASSLGGGTEQYF	TGTGCCAGCAGCTTGGGGGGGGGCACCGAGCAGTACTTC	.	TRBV5-4	TRBJ2-7	medium-sized
CASSLEAALNYGYTF	TGTGCCAGCAGCTTAGAGGCAGCCCTAAACTATGGCTACACCTTC	.	TRBV7-8	TRBJ1-2	.
CASIPGQGPNSPLHF	TGTGCCAGCATCCCGGGACAGGGGCCGAATTCACCCCTCCACTTT	TRBD1	TRBV7-3	TRBJ1-6	.
CASSFLYLGEQFF	TGTGCCAGCAGCTTTCTCTACTTGGGTGAGCAGTTCTTC	.	TRBV5-8	TRBJ2-1	few
CASSLGGNGYTF	TGTGCCAGCAGCTTAGGAGGGAATGGCTACACCTTC	.	TRBV7-9	TRBJ1-2	medium-sized
CASSPYNEQFF	TGTGCCAGCAGCCCGTACAATGAGCAGTTCTTC	.	TRBV7-8	TRBJ2-1	.
CASSLWSSGAHYEQYF	TGTGCCAGCAGCTTGTGGTCGTCAGGGGCTCACTACGAGCAGTACTTC	.	TRBV5-4	TRBJ2-7	.
CASTATETGGGTEAFF	TGTGCCAGCACCGCAACGGAGACAGGGGGAGGAACTGAAGCTTTCTTT	TRBD1	TRBV7-9	TRBJ1-1	.
CASSSIVRTGTTDTQYF	TGTGCCAGCAGCTCCATTGTGAGGACAGGGACTACAGATACGCAGTATTTT	TRBD1	TRBV5-6	TRBJ2-3	.
CASSLGGVQPQHF	TGTGCCAGCAGCCTTGGGGGGGTTCAGCCCCAGCATTTT	.	TRBV7-9	TRBJ1-5	.
CAWSVGGSFGYEQYF	TGTGCCTGGAGTGTGGGAGGATCGTTTGGTTACGAGCAGTACTTC	.	TRBV30	TRBJ2-7	.
CASSSGTVTYNSPLHF	TGTGCCAGCAGCTCAGGGACGGTCACCTATAATTCACCCCTCCACTTT	.	TRBV7-9	TRBJ1-6	.
CASSQTGLAGARTDTQYF	TGCGCCAGCAGCCAGACGGGACTAGCGGGGGCCCGCACAGATACGCAGTATTTT	TRBD2	TRBV4-1	TRBJ2-3	.